The 8 T cell receptor beta chains given below trace back to one sample, sequenced in a study of blood T cell repertoires in COVID-19. The method was immunoSEQ multiplex PCR; TCRdb's version includes in-frame clones alone and lacks a portion of them. The sample lists fewer than 85,000 clones, about 90% seen once, with 7.5% to 9% in the top ten. Sequenced material: peripheral blood. The source is a human donor in a cohort sampled during active COVID-19.

The V call is TRBV5-6, the J call TRBJ2-5; perhaps TRBD1 as D (5 bases). The J call may be in error: the DNA end matches TRBJ2-7 better. Germline V lookup: CDR1 SGHDT, CDR2 YYEEEE. The CDR3 extends over 13 amino acids. CDR3 bases: TGTGCCAGCAGTCCCACAGGTGTCTACGAGCAGTACTTC. Translating gives CASSPTGVYEQYF.

There are a few counts of this clone. J is TRBJ2-2 and V is TRBV28; 9 bases fit TRBD1. After removal of 8 bases from V and 0 bases from J, the junction contained 7 bases not matched to a gene. CDR1 MDHEN and CDR2 SYDVKM come from the germline V gene. The CDR3 length is 16 residues. In DNA form, the CDR3 reads TGTGCCAGCGAGACTCGACAGGGGGCGAACACCGGGGAGCTGTTTTTT. Translation: CASETRQGANTGELFF.

J is TRBJ2-7 and V is TRBV5-6; a weak D match, TRBD2 (6 bases). V lost 4 bases, J lost 3 bases, and 17 bases lay in between. The CDR3 length is 15 residues. Germline-derived CDR1 and CDR2 are SGHDT and YYEEEE. The CDR3, as DNA: TGTGCCAGCAGCGTAGGGGACTCATCTTTCTACGAGCAGTACTTC. It is translated as CASSVGDSSFYEQYF.

The V and J genes are TRBV6-5 and TRBJ1-1; the match to TRBD1 covers 7 bases. Germline values: CDR1 MNHEY, CDR2 SVGAGI. CDR3 size: 15 residues. Trimming cost V 5 bases and J 0 bases; bases outside gene matches: 6. The CDR3 DNA reads TGTGCCAGCAGTCTCAGACAGGGCTTGAACACTGAAGCTTTCTTT. Its translation: CASSLRQGLNTEAFF.

The rearrangement uses TRBV9 and TRBJ2-7; weak D call: TRBD2 (5 bases). V was trimmed by 4 bases and J by 0 bases, leaving 17 bases between them. Germline CDR1 reads SGDLS; CDR2 reads YYNGEE. This CDR3 contains 16 residues. DNA of the CDR3: TGTGCCAGCAGCCCCCGGACTTCTACGAGCTCCTACGAGCAGTACTTC. Its translation is CASSPRTSTSSYEQYF.

The V call is TRBV4-1, the J call TRBJ2-5; D may be TRBD2 (6 bases). Per the germline V gene, CDR1 is MGHRA and CDR2 is YSYEKL. The CDR3 length is 15 residues. V was pared by 5 bases and J by 2 bases, with 15 bases between. CDR3 region: CASSKTGGSQETQYF. The DNA of the CDR3 is TGCGCCAGCAGCAAAACTGGGGGGTCACAAGAGACCCAGTACTTC.

V and J are TRBV11-1 and TRBJ2-7, with D perhaps TRBD2 (5 bases). CDR3 length: 15 residues. From germline, CDR1 is SGHAT and CDR2 FQDESV (reference sequence). Between the trimmed V and J ends, which lost 7 bases and 2 bases, there was a span of 18 bases. CDR3 nucleotides: TGTGCCAGCACCCCCGCAGCGGACGTAACCTACGAGCAGTACTTC. Translating gives CASTPAADVTYEQYF.

The V and J genes are TRBV29-1 and TRBJ2-7, with a possible D match to TRBD1 (7 bases). CDR1 SQVTM and CDR2 ANQGSEA come from the germline V gene. This CDR3 comprises 13 residues. Trimming cost V 6 bases and J 5 bases, with 17 bases left between them. In nucleotides, the CDR3 is TGCAGCGTCTATCCCCAGGGGGGCAACGAGCAGTACTTC. Translated, it gives CSVYPQGGNEQYF.